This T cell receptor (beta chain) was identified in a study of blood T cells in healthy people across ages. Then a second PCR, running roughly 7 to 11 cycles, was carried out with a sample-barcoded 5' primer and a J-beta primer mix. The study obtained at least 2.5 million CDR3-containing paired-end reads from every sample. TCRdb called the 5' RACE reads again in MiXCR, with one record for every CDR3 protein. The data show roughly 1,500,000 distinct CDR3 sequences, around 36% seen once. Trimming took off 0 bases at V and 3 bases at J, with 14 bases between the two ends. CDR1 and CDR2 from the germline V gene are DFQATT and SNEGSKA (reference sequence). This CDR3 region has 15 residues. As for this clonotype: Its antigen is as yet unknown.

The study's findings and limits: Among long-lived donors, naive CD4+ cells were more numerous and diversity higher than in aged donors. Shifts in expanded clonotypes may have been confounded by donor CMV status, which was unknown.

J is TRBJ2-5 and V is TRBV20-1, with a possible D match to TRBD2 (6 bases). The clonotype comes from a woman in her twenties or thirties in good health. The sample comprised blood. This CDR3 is CSARDGTGPKETQYF. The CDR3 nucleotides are TGCAGTGCTAGAGACGGGACTGGCCCAAAAGAGACCCAGTACTTC.